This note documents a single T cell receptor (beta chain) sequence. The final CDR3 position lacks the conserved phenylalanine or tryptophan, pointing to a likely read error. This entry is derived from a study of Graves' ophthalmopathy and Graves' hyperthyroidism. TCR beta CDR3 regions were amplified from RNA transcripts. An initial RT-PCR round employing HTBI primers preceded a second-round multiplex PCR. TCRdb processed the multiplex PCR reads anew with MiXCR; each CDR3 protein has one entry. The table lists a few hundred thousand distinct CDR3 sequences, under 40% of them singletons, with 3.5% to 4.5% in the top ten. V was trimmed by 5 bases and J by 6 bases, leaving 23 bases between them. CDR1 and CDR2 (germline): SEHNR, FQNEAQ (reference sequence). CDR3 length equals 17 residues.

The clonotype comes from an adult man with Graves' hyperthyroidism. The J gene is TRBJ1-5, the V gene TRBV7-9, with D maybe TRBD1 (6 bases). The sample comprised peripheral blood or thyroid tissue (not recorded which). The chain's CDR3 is CASSQAGGQNGVQPQHL. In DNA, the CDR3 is TGTGCCAGCAGCCAAGCCGGGGGCCAGAATGGGGTTCAGCCCCAGCATCTT.